This record concerns one T cell receptor beta chain sequence. Its antigen is currently unknown. TCR beta VDJ and CDR3 were profiled, and genomic DNA was the template. From the reads, TCRdb called clonotypes with MiXCR, one entry per CDR3 protein. The data contain around 200,000 distinct CDR3 sequences, approximately 51% of them singletons. V dropped 6 bases and J dropped 4 bases, with 16 bases sitting between them. In germline, CDR1 is SGHVS, CDR2 FQNEAQ. The CDR3 spans 15 residues. The record originates from a study of CD8+CD57+ T cells in acquired aplastic anemia. Study observations and caveats: It was found that some 30 CD8+ CDR3 sequences were shared between patients and controls.

It was patients with CD8+CD57+ cell expansion by flow cytometry who were chosen for sequencing. Severe acquired aplastic anemia was present in every patient. The origin of this receptor is a human donor with aplastic anemia. Source material: sorted CD4+, CD8+, or CD8+CD57+ T cells (not recorded which) from PBMCs. V gene TRBV7-8 combines with J gene TRBJ2-1; unclear D gene. The DNA of the CDR3 is TGTGCCAGCAGTGGGCGACCGGACGGATACAATGAGCAGTTCTTC. This codes for CASSGRPDGYNEQFF.